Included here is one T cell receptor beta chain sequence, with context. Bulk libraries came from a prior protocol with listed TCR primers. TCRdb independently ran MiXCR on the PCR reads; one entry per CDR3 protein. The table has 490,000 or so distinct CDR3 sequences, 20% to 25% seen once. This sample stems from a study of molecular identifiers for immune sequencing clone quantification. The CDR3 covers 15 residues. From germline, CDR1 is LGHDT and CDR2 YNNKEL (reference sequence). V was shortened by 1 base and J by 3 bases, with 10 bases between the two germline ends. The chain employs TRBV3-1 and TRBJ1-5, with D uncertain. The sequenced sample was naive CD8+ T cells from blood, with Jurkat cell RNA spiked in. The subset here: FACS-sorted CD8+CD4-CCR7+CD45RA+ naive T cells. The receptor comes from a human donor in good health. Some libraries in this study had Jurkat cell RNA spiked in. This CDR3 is CASSQGNTFNQPQHF. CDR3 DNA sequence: TGTGCCAGCAGCCAAGGGAACACCTTCAATCAGCCCCAGCATTTT.